This record covers a single T cell receptor beta chain. These data come from a study of PD-1 blockade in classical Hodgkin lymphoma. Relapse was seen in all patients after autologous stem cell transplantation, and brentuximab vedotin exposure was variable. Generated by immunoSEQ multiplex PCR, the TCRdb table keeps only in-frame clones and is missing some. This sample has about 36,000 clones, with around 70% found just once. With V trimmed by 4 bases and J by 4 bases, 8 bases remained unmatched. Germline lookup yields CDR1 SGHNT and CDR2 YYREEE (reference sequence). There are 15 residues in the CDR3. This TCR derives from a human donor with classical Hodgkin lymphoma. The chain is built from TRBV5-4 and TRBJ1-3, with 7 bases aligning to TRBD1. The sample here was peripheral blood mononuclear cells (PBMCs), taken before the second cycle of nivolumab. CDR3 nucleotides: TGTGCCAGCAGCACGACAGGGTCGGCGGGAAACACCATATATTTT. Protein: CASSTTGSAGNTIYF.